At least ten counts were recorded for the clone carrying this TCR beta chain. What it recognizes is unknown. This sample is part of a study of CD8 T cells in ankylosing spondylitis. Whole-study results and caveats: The study identified a TCR beta motif of roughly eight highly homologous variants that appeared characteristic of ankylosing spondylitis blood.

Scientists made TCR beta libraries using quantitative 5'-RACE with molecular barcodes. TCRdb redid the calling of the 5' RACE reads with MiXCR, one entry per CDR3 protein. The profile shows about 340,000 distinct CDR3 sequences, approximately 8.2% of them singletons. Germline CDR1 reads LNHDA; CDR2 reads SQIVND (reference sequence). CDR3 size: 15 residues. V lost 6 bases, J lost 0 bases, and 2 bases stayed unmatched. The chain couples TRBV19 to TRBJ2-4; 10 bases fit TRBD2. The TCR was taken from a male donor with ankylosing spondylitis. The sequenced sample was blood, either unsorted or a sorted T cell fraction (not recorded which). CDR3: CASRLAGEAKNIQYF. In DNA, the CDR3 is TGTGCCAGTAGGCTAGCGGGGGAAGCCAAAAACATTCAGTACTTC.